A selection of T cell receptor beta chains follows, all from one sample in a study of OX40 agonist ivuxolimab in advanced cancers. Using immunoSEQ multiplex PCR, the repertoire was profiled, and TCRdb retains in-frame clones only, with some absent. Of 60,000 to 65,000 clones in the sample, 89% are singletons; the top ten hold more than 10%. Specimen: CD4+ or CD8+ T cells sorted from blood, collected in a trial of the OX40 agonist ivuxolimab. These receptors all come from an adult with an advanced solid tumor such as melanoma, head and neck, liver or kidney cancer. CDR3s include the opening cysteine and the closing phenylalanine or tryptophan. D genes are given only for firm matches. Size values are once, few and many counts, or a class for expanded clones, and some rows have none.

DNA	CDR3	size	J	length	D	V
TGTGCCAGCAGCGCAGGGACAAGCGACAATGAGCAGTTCTTC	CASSAGTSDNEQFF	.	TRBJ2-1	14	.	TRBV9
TGTGCCAGCAGCTCAAGGTCTGGAGAGCAGTACTTC	CASSSRSGEQYF	.	TRBJ2-7	12	.	TRBV5-4
TGCGCCAGCAGTTTAGACAATGAGCAGTTCTTC	CASSLDNEQFF	once	TRBJ2-1	11	.	TRBV10-2
TGTGCCAGCAGTCACGGACTAGCGGAGAGAAGGGATTACACAGATACGCAGTATTTT	CASSHGLAERRDYTDTQYF	.	TRBJ2-3	19	TRBD2	TRBV27
TGTGCCAGCAGTTCAAATGGACCACAGCCCCAGCATTTT	CASSSNGPQPQHF	.	TRBJ1-5	13	.	TRBV27
TGTGCCTGGAGCCCAGAGTCCTACGAGCAGTACTTC	CAWSPESYEQYF	.	TRBJ2-7	12	.	TRBV30
TGCGCCAGCAGCCAGGGAACAGGGCCGGGCGTGATCTACGAGCAGTACTTC	CASSQGTGPGVIYEQYF	.	TRBJ2-7	17	.	TRBV4-1
TGTGCCAGTAGTATAGGGGGCACGAACACTGAAGCTTTCTTT	CASSIGGTNTEAFF	.	TRBJ1-1	14	.	TRBV19
TGTGCCAGCAGCTTCGGGACCTGGGACGAGCAGTACTTC	CASSFGTWDEQYF	.	TRBJ2-7	13	.	TRBV27
TGTGCCAGTAGTATAGGGGCCAGGGGGCACCAGCCCCAGCATTTT	CASSIGARGHQPQHF	once	TRBJ1-5	15	TRBD1	TRBV19
TGTGCCAGCAGTGACCCCGTCTTAGGCTACACCTTC	CASSDPVLGYTF	.	TRBJ1-2	12	.	TRBV6-4
TGTGCCATCAGTGGGGTACAGGGACCAAACACCGGGGAGCTGTTTTTT	CAISGVQGPNTGELFF	medium-sized	TRBJ2-2	16	.	TRBV10-3
TGTGCCAGCAGCTTCGACAGGGGGCTTATGGGAGGATCATCCTACGAGCAGTACTTC	CASSFDRGLMGGSSYEQYF	.	TRBJ2-7	19	TRBD1	TRBV7-9